This TCR beta chain was identified during a study of blood T cell repertoires in COVID-19. In the study overall: PBMCs, B-cell-depleted T cells, or T cells were the source of the cDNA or gDNA that made up the material.

Data came from immunoSEQ multiplex PCR; TCRdb stores just in-frame clones and leaves some out. The sample records about 320,000 clones, around 85% being singletons. The receptor was derived from a woman between 25 and 40 years old who had been exposed to COVID-19. Sequencing was performed on PBMCs or T cells enriched from blood (not recorded which).

For the CDR3, the DNA is TGCGCCAGCAGCCAAGAGCGAGGAGGGGCAACTAATGAAAAACTGTTTTTT. Translation: CASSQERGGATNEKLFF. The chain couples TRBV4-1 to TRBJ1-4, with D perhaps TRBD1 (5 bases). Trimming cost V 0 bases and J 0 bases, with 11 bases left between them. The CDR3 totals 17 residues. Germline CDR1 MGHRA, CDR2 YSYEKL.